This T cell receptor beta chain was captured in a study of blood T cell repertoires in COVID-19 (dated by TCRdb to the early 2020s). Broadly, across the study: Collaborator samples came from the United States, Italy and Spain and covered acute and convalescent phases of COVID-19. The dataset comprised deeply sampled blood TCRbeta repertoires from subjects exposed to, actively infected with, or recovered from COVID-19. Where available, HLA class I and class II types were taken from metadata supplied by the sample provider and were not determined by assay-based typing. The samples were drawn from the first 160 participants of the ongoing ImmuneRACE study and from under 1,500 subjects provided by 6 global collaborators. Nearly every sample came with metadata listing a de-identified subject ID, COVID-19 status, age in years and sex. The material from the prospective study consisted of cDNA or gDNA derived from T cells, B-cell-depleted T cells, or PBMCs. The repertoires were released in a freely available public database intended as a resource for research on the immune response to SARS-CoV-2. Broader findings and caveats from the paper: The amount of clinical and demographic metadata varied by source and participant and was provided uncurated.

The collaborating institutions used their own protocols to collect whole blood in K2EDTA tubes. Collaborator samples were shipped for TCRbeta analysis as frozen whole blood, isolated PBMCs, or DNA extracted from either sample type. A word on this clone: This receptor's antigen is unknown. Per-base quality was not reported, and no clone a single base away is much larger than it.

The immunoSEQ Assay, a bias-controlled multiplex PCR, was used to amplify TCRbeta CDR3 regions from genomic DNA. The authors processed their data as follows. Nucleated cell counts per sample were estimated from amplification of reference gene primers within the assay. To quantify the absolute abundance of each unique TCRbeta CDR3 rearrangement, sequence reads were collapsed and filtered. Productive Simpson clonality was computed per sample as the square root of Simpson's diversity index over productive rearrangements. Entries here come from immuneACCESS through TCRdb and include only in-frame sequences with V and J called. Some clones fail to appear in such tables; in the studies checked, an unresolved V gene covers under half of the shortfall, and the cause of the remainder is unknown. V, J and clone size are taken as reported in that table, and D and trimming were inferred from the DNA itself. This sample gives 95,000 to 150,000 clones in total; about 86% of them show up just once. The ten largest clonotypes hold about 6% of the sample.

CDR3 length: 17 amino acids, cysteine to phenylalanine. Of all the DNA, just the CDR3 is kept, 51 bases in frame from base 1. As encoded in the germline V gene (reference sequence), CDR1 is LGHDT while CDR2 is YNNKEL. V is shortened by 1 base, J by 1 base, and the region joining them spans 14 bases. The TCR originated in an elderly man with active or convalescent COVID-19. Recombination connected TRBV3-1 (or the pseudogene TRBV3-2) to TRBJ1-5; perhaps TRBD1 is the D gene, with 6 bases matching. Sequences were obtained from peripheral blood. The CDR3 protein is CASSQAYRVKSNQPQHF. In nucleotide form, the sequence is TGTGCCAGCAGCCAAGCCTACAGGGTGAAGAGCAATCAGCCCCAGCATTTT.